The 5 T cell receptor beta chains below were found in one sample sequenced in a study of OX40 agonist ivuxolimab in advanced cancers. Assay: immunoSEQ multiplex PCR; the TCRdb copy retains only in-frame clones and omits some. The sample consists of about 66,000 clones, roughly nine tenths of them appearing once. Sample: CD4+ or CD8+ T cells sorted from blood, taken in a trial of the OX40 agonist ivuxolimab. The receptors derive from an adult with an advanced solid tumor such as melanoma, head and neck, liver or kidney cancer.

The V gene is TRBV30, the J gene TRBJ1-2, with 9 nucleotides matching TRBD1. Germline V gene data show CDR1 as GTSNPN and CDR2 as SVGIG (reference sequence). The CDR3 has 14 amino acids. The ends lost 4 bases at V and 2 bases at J; junction bases unmatched: 5. CDR3 nucleotides: TGTGCCTGGAACAGGGACAGGGCAAACTATGGCTACACCTTC. This encodes CAWNRDRANYGYTF. Supplemented by reference TRBV30 and TRBJ1-2, the full variable domain reads SQTIHQWPATLVQPVGSPLSLECTVEGTSNPNLYWYRQAAGRGLQLLFYSVGIGQISSEVPQNLSASRPQDRQFILSSKKLLLSDSGFYLCAWNRDRANYGYTFGSGTRLTVV.

V gene TRBV5-6 combines with J gene TRBJ2-7; a weak D match, TRBD2 (6 bases). Per germline, CDR1 SGHDT and CDR2 YYEEEE. The CDR3 totals 15 residues. Trimming cost V 5 bases and J 3 bases, with 18 bases left between them. Written as DNA, the CDR3 is TGTGCCAGCAGAGAACTCCGGGACTCAATCTACGAGCAGTACTTC. This gives the protein CASRELRDSIYEQYF.

The chain is built from TRBV7-9 and TRBJ2-5; 11 bases align to TRBD2. This CDR3 contains 16 residues. V shed 5 bases, J shed 0 bases, and the junction held 5 bases outside the gene matches. The V gene's germline CDR1 is SEHNR and CDR2 FQNEAQ (reference sequence). The CDR3 protein is CASSQGTSGNQETQYF. DNA of the CDR3: TGTGCCAGCAGCCAAGGGACTAGCGGTAACCAAGAGACCCAGTACTTC.

The chain joins TRBV5-1 to TRBJ1-1, with D possibly TRBD1 on 5 matching bases. The length of the CDR3 is 13 residues. Trimming pared 1 base from V and 7 bases from J, leaving 11 bases between. Germline CDR1 SGHRS, CDR2 YFSETQ. The CDR3 spells CASSLQGPIEAFF. As DNA, the CDR3 is TGCGCCAGCAGCTTGCAGGGTCCCATTGAAGCTTTCTTT.

The chain carries TRBV19 and TRBJ2-7; 7 bases are a match to TRBD1. Trimming at V came to 4 bases and at J to 4 bases, leaving 10 bases not matched to a gene. The CDR3 is made up of 15 amino acids. Germline V gives CDR1 LNHDA, CDR2 SQIVND (reference sequence). CDR3 DNA sequence: TGTGCCAGTAGTACGGCGACAGGGCAGTCGTACGAGCAGTACTTC. Protein sequence: CASSTATGQSYEQYF.